This T cell receptor (beta chain) came from a study of response to subunit inactivated influenza vaccine (dated by TCRdb to the late 2010s). Context from the whole study: Deep quantitative T cell receptor repertoire profiling was used in the study to track responses to a trivalent subunit inactivated influenza vaccine.

Study-wide findings and limitations: According to the authors, only a limited number of new T cells may be recruited by each seasonal influenza vaccination.

Germline trimming amounts to 1 base on V and 4 bases on J, with 6 as the count of junction bases outside the gene matches. The germline V gene sets CDR1 to SGHRS and CDR2 to YFSETQ. CDR3 length: 16 amino acids, cysteine to phenylalanine. Here the CDR3 DNA is all that survives: 48 bases in frame from base 1. To note about this clonotype: Its recognized antigen is unknown. Per-base quality was not reported, and no clone a single base away is much larger than it.

Library preparation was by RT-PCR. Reads for this sample came from an Illumina HiSeq 2500. Through fastp at Q25 and MiXCR, TCRdb rebuilt clones from the public reads, retaining in-frame beta chains. Identical CDR3 proteins give one entry, which carries the most common genes and DNA. Counted in this sample were around 530,000 distinct CDR3 sequences; 10% to 15% of them appeared once. The ten top clones hold 10% to 13% of the sample. The source is a man in his fifties or sixties who received an inactivated influenza vaccine. Donor details come from another sample of the same person, matched by shared clones. The chain uses TRBV5-1 and TRBJ2-7; 12 central bases correspond to TRBD1. Sequenced here: PBMCs from blood, sampled on the day of vaccination. For the CDR3, the sequence is CASSLTGTGGLYEQYF. The sequenced DNA is TGCGCCAGCAGCTTGACGGGGACAGGGGGCTTGTACGAGCAGTACTTC. With the portions outside the CDR3 filled from the reference TRBV5-1 and TRBJ2-7 genes, the complete variable region becomes KAGVTQTPRYLIKTRGQQVTLSCSPISGHRSVSWYQQTPGQGLQFLFEYFSETQRNKGNFPGRFSGRQFSNSRSEMNVSTLELGDSALYLCASSLTGTGGLYEQYFGPGTRLTVT.